These 11 T cell receptor beta chains were sequenced from one sample in a study of T cell responses to AZD1222 COVID-19 vaccine. This table comes from immunoSEQ multiplex PCR, and its TCRdb copy is limited to in-frame clones, with some not included. The sample has under 150,000 clones; approximately 93% are singletons. The sample in question was peripheral blood, obtained on day 0 of AZD1222 vaccination. These receptors were taken from an adult in good health.

The chain joins TRBV20-1 to TRBJ2-3; no firm D call. Per germline, CDR1 DFQATT and CDR2 SNEGSKA (reference sequence). V lost 3 bases to trimming and J lost 10 bases, with 11 bases between them. This CDR3 has 11 amino acids. The CDR3 DNA reads TGCAGTGCTAGTTTGAGTGACGCGCAGTATTTT. Translation gives CSASLSDAQYF.

The genes are TRBV5-4 and TRBJ1-1; 7 bases agree with TRBD1. The germline V gene encodes CDR1 SGHNT and CDR2 YYREEE (reference sequence). After removal of 1 base from V and 1 base from J, the junction contained 4 bases not matched to a gene. The CDR3 has 15 amino acids. The DNA for the CDR3 is TGTGCCAGCAGCTTGTTCGGGACAGCGAACACTGAAGCTTTCTTT. Amino acid sequence: CASSLFGTANTEAFF.

CDR3 in amino acids: CASRLVPQETQYF. The CDR3 DNA sequence: TGTGCCAGCAGATTAGTCCCCCAAGAGACCCAGTACTTC. V gene TRBV5-6 combines with J gene TRBJ2-5; no clear D gene. From germline, CDR1 is SGHDT and CDR2 YYEEEE. Trimming removed 5 bases at V and 1 base at J, with 9 bases between. The length of the CDR3 is 13 residues.

This rearrangement joins TRBV10-3 to TRBJ1-5; 11 bases map to TRBD1. Germline loops: CDR1 ENHRY, CDR2 SYGVKD. The length of the CDR3 is 18 residues. With V trimmed by 2 bases and J by 2 bases, 8 bases remained unmatched. The CDR3 spells CAISEAGQGALGNQPQHF. The CDR3, as DNA: TGTGCCATCAGTGAGGCCGGACAGGGGGCTTTGGGCAATCAGCCCCAGCATTTT.

The chain links TRBV18 to TRBJ2-4, with D perhaps assigned TRBD1 or TRBD2 (5 bases each). Trimming stripped 4 bases from V and 7 bases from J, with 17 bases between. Germline-derived CDR1 and CDR2 are KGHSH and LQKENI. The CDR3 contains 15 residues. As DNA, the CDR3 is TGTGCCAGCTCACTTCGGGACCTCCCGGGGAACATTCAGTACTTC. Translated: CASSLRDLPGNIQYF.

The V gene is TRBV2, the J gene TRBJ1-5; D is unclear. The CDR3 covers 14 residues. CDR1 and CDR2 (germline): SNHLY, FYNNEI. V was shortened by 6 bases and J by 4 bases, with 13 bases between the two germline ends. The CDR3 nucleotides read TGTGCCAGCAGGGAATATACCGGAAATCAGCCCCAGCATTTT. Translated: CASREYTGNQPQHF.

The chain couples TRBV2 to TRBJ1-4, with D possibly TRBD1 on 5 matching bases. V lost 7 bases, J lost 5 bases, and 11 bases lay in between. This CDR3 is 13 amino acids long. Per the germline V gene, CDR1 is SNHLY and CDR2 is FYNNEI. CDR3 bases: TGTGCCAGCACTCGGGGGGGGAATGAAAAACTGTTTTTT. This codes for CASTRGGNEKLFF.

As DNA, the CDR3 is TGTGCCACCGCTGGACAGGCCGGTCAGCCCCAGCATTTT. Translating it yields CATAGQAGQPQHF. This chain connects TRBV24-1 to TRBJ1-5, with 7 bases matching TRBD1. CDR3 length equals 13 residues. V trimming: 9 bases; J trimming: 6 bases; junction bases outside the gene matches: 7. Germline lookup yields CDR1 KGHDR and CDR2 SFDVKD.

V is TRBV7-2 and J is TRBJ2-1; D perhaps matches TRBD2 (5 bases). V dropped 7 bases and J dropped 0 bases, with 10 bases sitting between them. The CDR3 covers 14 residues. CDR1 is SGHTA, CDR2 FQGNSA, per germline. For the CDR3, the DNA is TGTGCCAGCAAGGCGGGTAACTCCTACAATGAGCAGTTCTTC. This gives the protein CASKAGNSYNEQFF.

V is TRBV6-5 and J is TRBJ2-7, with TRBD1 matching over 9 bases. Germline CDR1 is MNHEY and CDR2 is SVGAGI. The J segment lost 5 bases and the V segment lost 6 bases, leaving 5 bases of the junction unmatched. CDR3 size: 13 residues. The CDR3 spells CASSGQGFHEQYF. For the CDR3, the DNA is TGTGCCAGCAGCGGACAGGGGTTCCACGAGCAGTACTTC.

The sample holds one count of this clone. The rearrangement links TRBV7-8 to TRBJ1-1; D is uncertain. CDR3 length: 16 amino acids. The V gene lost 3 bases and the J gene lost 4 bases, with 18 bases spanning the gap. CDR1 is SGHVS and CDR2 is FQNEAQ in the germline V gene. The CDR3: CASSLVGRSFSTEAFF. DNA for the CDR3: TGTGCCAGCAGCTTGGTTGGAAGGAGTTTTAGCACTGAAGCTTTCTTT.